These 10 T cell receptor beta chains were sequenced from one sample in a study of identifying expanded T cells in peripheral blood. Some clones are missing from TCRdb's copy, which holds only in-frame ones; the method was immunoSEQ multiplex PCR. Among about 85,000 clones listed, 89% were seen once. Material: blood. The receptors stem from a person aged 18 to 75 in good health.

V and J are TRBV5-1 and TRBJ2-3; TRBD2 matches 13 bases. V shed 4 bases, J shed 0 bases, and the junction held 8 bases outside the gene matches. Per germline, CDR1 SGHRS and CDR2 YFSETQ. This CDR3 contains 18 residues. The CDR3 loop reads CASSLAGLAGYSTDTQYF. CDR3 coding DNA: TGCGCCAGCAGCCTAGCGGGACTAGCGGGATATAGCACAGATACGCAGTATTTT.

The rearrangement uses TRBV5-1 and TRBJ2-5, with D perhaps TRBD1 (6 bases). The germline V gene has CDR1 SGHRS and CDR2 YFSETQ. The CDR3 is 15 residues long. V shed 0 bases and J shed 1 base, with 10 bases lying between them. The CDR3 protein is CASSLGVTGQETQYF. As DNA, the CDR3 is TGCGCCAGCAGCTTGGGAGTGACAGGCCAAGAGACCCAGTACTTC.

The chain joins TRBV5-1 to TRBJ1-1; no definite D call. In germline, CDR1 is SGHRS, CDR2 YFSETQ. The CDR3 is made up of 14 amino acids. Trimming removed 5 bases from V and 3 bases from J, with 14 bases in between. CDR3 sequence: CASRRGVGDTEAFF. The DNA for the CDR3 is TGCGCCAGCAGACGCGGGGTTGGTGACACTGAAGCTTTCTTT.

The chain is built from TRBV11-1 and TRBJ2-3; D is ambiguous. With 5 bases removed from V and 3 bases from J, the gap between germline ends came to 6 bases. The length of the CDR3 is 12 residues. In germline, CDR1 is SGHAT, CDR2 FQDESV (reference sequence). CDR3 region: CASSIYTDTQYF. The DNA for the CDR3 is TGTGCCAGCAGCATTTATACAGATACGCAGTATTTT.

The chain has TRBV6-1 and TRBJ2-2; D tentatively reads TRBD1 or TRBD2 (5 bases each). Trimming took off 10 bases at V and 6 bases at J, with 18 bases between the two ends. This CDR3 region has 14 residues. In germline, CDR1 is MNHNS, CDR2 SASEGT. CDR3 loop: CATRGVPTAGELFF. CDR3 sequence (DNA): TGTGCCACCCGAGGGGTACCCACCGCCGGGGAGCTGTTTTTT.

A note on this clone: Compared with germline, one end of the junction differs, possibly owing to a read error. This chain joins TRBV6-5 and TRBJ1-2; D is unresolved. The CDR3 covers 13 residues. From germline, CDR1 is MNHEY and CDR2 SVGAGI. CDR3 residues: CAISDQVSYGYTF. In nucleotides, the CDR3 is TGTGCCATCAGTGATCAGGTTTCCTATGGCTACACCTTC.

The CDR3 loop reads CSVGRPGVGPEAFF. CDR3 in DNA: TGCAGCGTCGGGCGCCCGGGGGTGGGGCCTGAAGCTTTCTTT. V usage is TRBV29-1 and J usage is TRBJ1-1, with TRBD1 as a possible D gene (5 bases). Trimming took 6 bases from V and 6 from J, leaving 20 bases between them. Germline V gene lookup returns CDR1 SQVTM and CDR2 ANQGSEA. The CDR3 extends over 14 amino acids.

This clone was seen once. The chain uses TRBV6-5 and TRBJ1-2; no clear D gene. Per germline, CDR1 MNHEY and CDR2 SVGAGI. Between the trimmed V and J ends, which lost 7 bases and 2 bases, there was a span of 17 bases. This CDR3 spans 15 amino acids. CDR3: CASTRRAGPNYGYTF. The CDR3 DNA sequence: TGTGCCAGCACCAGGAGGGCAGGACCCAACTATGGCTACACCTTC.

V usage is TRBV15 and J usage is TRBJ1-4; D may be TRBD1 (5 bases). This CDR3 spans 13 amino acids. V was clipped by 7 bases and J by 4 bases, with 10 bases between them. The germline V gene has CDR1 LNHNV and CDR2 YYDKDF (reference sequence). In DNA, the CDR3 is TGTGCCACCATGACAGCTTATAATGAAAAACTGTTTTTT. This gives the protein CATMTAYNEKLFF.

This chain joins TRBV4-3 and TRBJ2-7; no reliable D call. CDR1 and CDR2 (germline): LGHNA, YSLEER. This CDR3 is built from 13 residues. Trimming removed 4 bases from V and 7 bases from J, with 14 bases in between. The CDR3 DNA sequence: TGCGCCAGCAGCCGGTTTAATACGGAGGAGCAGTACTTC. The encoded protein is CASSRFNTEEQYF.